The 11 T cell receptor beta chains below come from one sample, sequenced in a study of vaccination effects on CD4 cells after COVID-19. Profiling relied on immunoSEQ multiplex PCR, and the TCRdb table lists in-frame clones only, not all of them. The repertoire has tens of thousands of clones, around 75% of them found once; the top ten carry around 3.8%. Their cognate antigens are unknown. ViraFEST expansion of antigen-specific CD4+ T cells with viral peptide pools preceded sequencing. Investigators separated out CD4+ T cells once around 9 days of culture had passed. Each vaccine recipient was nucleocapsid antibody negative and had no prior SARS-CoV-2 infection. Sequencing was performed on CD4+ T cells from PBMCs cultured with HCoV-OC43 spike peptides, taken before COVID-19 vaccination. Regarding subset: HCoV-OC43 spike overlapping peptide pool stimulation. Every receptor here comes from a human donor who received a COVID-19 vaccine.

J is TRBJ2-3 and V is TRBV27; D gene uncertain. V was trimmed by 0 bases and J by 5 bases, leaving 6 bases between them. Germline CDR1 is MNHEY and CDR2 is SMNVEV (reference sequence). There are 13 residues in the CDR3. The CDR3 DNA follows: TGTGCCAGCAGTTTATCTCGTTTAGATACGCAGTATTTT. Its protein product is CASSLSRLDTQYF.

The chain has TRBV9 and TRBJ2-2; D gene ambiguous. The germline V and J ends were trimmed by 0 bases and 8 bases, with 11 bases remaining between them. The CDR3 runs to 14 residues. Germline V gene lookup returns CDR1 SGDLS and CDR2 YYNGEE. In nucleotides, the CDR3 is TGTGCCAGCAGCGTAGTCTCCTCTGTTGGGGAGCTGTTTTTT. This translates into CASSVVSSVGELFF.

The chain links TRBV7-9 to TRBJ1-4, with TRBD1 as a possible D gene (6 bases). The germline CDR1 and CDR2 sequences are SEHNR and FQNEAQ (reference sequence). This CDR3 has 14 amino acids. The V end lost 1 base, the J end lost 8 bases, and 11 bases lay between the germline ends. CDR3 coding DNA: TGTGCCAGCAGCTTAGGGGCAGGGGTCGAAAAACTGTTTTTT. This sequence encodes CASSLGAGVEKLFF.

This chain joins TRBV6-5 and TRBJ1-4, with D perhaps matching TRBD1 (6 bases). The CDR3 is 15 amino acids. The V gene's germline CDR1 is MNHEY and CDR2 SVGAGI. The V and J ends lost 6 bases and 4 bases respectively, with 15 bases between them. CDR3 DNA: TGTGCCAGCAGCTACGGACAGACAGTTAATGAAAAACTGTTTTTT. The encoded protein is CASSYGQTVNEKLFF.

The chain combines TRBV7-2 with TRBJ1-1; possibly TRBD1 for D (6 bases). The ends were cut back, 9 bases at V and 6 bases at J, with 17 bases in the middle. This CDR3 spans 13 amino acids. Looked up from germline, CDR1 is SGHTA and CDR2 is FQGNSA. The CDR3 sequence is CASCRDTGAEAFF. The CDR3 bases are TGTGCCAGTTGCCGGGACACAGGCGCTGAAGCTTTCTTT. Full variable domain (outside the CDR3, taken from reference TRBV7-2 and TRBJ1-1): GAGVSQSPSNKVTEKGKDVELRCDPISGHTALYWYRQSLGQGLEFLIYFQGNSAPDKSGLPSDRFSAERTGGSVSTLTIQRTQQEDSAVYLCASCRDTGAEAFFGQGTRLTVV.

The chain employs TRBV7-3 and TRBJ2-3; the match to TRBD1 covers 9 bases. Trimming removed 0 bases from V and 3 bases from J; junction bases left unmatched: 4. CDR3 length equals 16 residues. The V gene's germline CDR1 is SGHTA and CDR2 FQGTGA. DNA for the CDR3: TGTGCCAGCAGCTTAACGGGGACAGGGCGGACAGATACGCAGTATTTT. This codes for CASSLTGTGRTDTQYF.

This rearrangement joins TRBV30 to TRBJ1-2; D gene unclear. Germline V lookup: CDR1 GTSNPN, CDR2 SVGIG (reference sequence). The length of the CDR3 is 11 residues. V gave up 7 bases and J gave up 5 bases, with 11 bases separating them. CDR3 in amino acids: CASLGLYGYTF. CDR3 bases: TGTGCCTCTCTGGGCCTGTATGGCTACACCTTC.

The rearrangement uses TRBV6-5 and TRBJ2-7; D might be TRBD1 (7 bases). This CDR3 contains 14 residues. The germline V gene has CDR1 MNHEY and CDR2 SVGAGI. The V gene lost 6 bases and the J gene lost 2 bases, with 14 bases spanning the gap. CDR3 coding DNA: TGTGCCAGCAGGCGGGACAGCGGCCCCTACGAGCAGTACGTC. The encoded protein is CASRRDSGPYEQYV.

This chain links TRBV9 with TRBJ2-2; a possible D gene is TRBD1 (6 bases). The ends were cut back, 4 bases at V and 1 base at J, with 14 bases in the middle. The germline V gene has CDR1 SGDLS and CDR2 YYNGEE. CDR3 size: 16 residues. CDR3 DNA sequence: TGTGCCAGCAGCCACAGGGTAGAGCTGAACACCGGGGAGCTGTTTTTT. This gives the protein CASSHRVELNTGELFF.

For the CDR3, the DNA is TGTGCCAGCAGCCAATCCACCGGGGAGCTGTTTTTT. This sequence encodes CASSQSTGELFF. The chain carries TRBV3-1 (or the pseudogene TRBV3-2) and TRBJ2-2; D gene unclear. Trimming took off 2 bases at V and 4 bases at J, with 2 bases between the two ends. CDR1 and CDR2 (germline): LGHDT, YNNKEL (reference sequence). The CDR3 spans 12 residues.

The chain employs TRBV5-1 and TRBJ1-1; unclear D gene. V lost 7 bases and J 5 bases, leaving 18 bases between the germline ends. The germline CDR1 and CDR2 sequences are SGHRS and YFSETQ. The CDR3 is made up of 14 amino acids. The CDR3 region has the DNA TGCGCCAGCGGACCGGGAACTTCATTGACTGAAGCTTTCTTT. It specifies CASGPGTSLTEAFF. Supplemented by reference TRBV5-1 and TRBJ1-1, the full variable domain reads KAGVTQTPRYLIKTRGQQVTLSCSPISGHRSVSWYQQTPGQGLQFLFEYFSETQRNKGNFPGRFSGRQFSNSRSEMNVSTLELGDSALYLCASGPGTSLTEAFFGQGTRLTVV.